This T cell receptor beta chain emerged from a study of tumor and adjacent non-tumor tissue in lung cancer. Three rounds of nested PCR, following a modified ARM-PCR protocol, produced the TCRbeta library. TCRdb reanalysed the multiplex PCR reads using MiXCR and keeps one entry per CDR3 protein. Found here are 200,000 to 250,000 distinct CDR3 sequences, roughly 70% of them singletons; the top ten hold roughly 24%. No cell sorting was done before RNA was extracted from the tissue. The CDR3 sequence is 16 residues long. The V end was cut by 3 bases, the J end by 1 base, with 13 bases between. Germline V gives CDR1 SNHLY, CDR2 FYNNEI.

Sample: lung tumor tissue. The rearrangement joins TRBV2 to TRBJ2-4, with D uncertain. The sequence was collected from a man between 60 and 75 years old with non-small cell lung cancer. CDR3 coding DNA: TGTGCCAGCAGTGATCTAGGTGGCAACGCCAAAAACATTCAGTACTTC. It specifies CASSDLGGNAKNIQYF.